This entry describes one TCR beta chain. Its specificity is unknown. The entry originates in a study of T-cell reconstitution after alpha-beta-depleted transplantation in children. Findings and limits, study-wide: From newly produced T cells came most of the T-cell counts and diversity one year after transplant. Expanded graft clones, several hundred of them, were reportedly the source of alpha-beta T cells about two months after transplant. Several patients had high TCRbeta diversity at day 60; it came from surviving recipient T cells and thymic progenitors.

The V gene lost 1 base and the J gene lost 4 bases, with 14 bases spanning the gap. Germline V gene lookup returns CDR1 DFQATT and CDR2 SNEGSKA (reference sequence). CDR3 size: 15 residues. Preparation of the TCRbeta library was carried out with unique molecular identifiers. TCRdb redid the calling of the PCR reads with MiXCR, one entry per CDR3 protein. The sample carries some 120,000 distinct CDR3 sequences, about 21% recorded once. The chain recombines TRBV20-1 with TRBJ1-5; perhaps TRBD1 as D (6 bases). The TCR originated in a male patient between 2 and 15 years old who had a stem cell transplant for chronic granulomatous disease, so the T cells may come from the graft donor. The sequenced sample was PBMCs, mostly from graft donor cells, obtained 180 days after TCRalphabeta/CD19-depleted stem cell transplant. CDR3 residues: CSARGSTGQNQPQHF. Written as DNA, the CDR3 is TGCAGTGCTAGAGGTTCCACAGGACAGAATCAGCCCCAGCATTTT.